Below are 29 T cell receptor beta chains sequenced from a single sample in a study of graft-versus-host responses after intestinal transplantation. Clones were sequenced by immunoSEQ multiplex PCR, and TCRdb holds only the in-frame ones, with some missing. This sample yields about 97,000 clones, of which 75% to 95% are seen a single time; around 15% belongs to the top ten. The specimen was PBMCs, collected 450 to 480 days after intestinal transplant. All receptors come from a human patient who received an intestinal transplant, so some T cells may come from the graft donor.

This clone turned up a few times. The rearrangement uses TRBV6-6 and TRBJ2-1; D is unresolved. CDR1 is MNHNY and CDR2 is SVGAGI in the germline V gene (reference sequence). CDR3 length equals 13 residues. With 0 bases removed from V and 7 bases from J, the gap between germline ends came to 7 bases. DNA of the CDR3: TGTGCCAGCAGTTACTCCACGGTAAATGAGCAGTTCTTC. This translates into CASSYSTVNEQFF.

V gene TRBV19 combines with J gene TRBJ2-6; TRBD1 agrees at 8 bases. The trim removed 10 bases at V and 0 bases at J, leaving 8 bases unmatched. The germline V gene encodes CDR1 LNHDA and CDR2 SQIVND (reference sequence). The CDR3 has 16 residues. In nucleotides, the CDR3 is TGTGCCACCAACGGACAGGGCTACTCTGGGGCCAACGTCCTGACTTTC. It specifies CATNGQGYSGANVLTF.

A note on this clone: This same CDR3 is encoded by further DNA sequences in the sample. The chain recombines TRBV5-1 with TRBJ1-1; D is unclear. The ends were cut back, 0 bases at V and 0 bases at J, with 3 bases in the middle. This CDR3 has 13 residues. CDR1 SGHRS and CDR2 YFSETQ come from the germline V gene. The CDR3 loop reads CASSLGVNTEAFF. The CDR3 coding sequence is TGCGCCAGCAGCTTGGGCGTGAACACTGAAGCTTTCTTT.

CDR3 DNA: TGTGCCAGCGGAAGGGGGGCGGGCAATCAGCCCCAGCATTTT. Protein sequence: CASGRGAGNQPQHF. The rearrangement joins TRBV6-5 to TRBJ1-5; TRBD1 might be the D (6 bases). Germline V gene lookup returns CDR1 MNHEY and CDR2 SVGAGI. The germline V and J ends were trimmed by 8 bases and 2 bases, with 13 bases remaining between them. The CDR3 has 14 amino acids.

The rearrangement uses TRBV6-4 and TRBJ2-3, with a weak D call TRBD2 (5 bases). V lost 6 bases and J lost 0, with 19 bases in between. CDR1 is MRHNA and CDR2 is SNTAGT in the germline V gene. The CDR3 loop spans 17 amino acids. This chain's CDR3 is CASRPHPTGSSTDTQYF. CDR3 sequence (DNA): TGTGCCAGCAGGCCCCACCCGACGGGGTCTAGCACAGATACGCAGTATTTT.

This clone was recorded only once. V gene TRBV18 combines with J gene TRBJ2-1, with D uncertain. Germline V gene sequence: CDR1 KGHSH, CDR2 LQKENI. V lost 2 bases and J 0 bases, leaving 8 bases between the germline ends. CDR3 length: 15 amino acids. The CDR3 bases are TGTGCCAGCTCACCAGCAGTTCCCTCCTACAATGAGCAGTTCTTC. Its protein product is CASSPAVPSYNEQFF.

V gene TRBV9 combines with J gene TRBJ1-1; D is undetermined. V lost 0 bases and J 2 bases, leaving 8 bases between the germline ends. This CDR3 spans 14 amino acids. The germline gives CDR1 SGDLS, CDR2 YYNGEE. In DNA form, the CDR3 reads TGTGCCAGCAGCGTAGAAGGGATTAACACTGAAGCTTTCTTT. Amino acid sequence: CASSVEGINTEAFF.

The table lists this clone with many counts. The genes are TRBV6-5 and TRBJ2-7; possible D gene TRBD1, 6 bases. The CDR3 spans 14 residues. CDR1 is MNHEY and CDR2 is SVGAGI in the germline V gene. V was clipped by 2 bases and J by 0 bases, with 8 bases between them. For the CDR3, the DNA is TGTGCCAGCAGTTACCAGGGGCCCTCCTACGAGCAGTACTTC. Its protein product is CASSYQGPSYEQYF.

CDR3 amino acids: CSFRRGDTGELFF. DNA for the CDR3: TGCAGCTTCCGCCGAGGCGATACCGGGGAGCTGTTTTTT. The chain recombines TRBV29-1 with TRBJ2-2; no reliable D call. V lost 8 bases, J lost 5 bases, and 15 bases lay in between. Germline values: CDR1 SQVTM, CDR2 ANQGSEA. The CDR3 consists of 13 residues.

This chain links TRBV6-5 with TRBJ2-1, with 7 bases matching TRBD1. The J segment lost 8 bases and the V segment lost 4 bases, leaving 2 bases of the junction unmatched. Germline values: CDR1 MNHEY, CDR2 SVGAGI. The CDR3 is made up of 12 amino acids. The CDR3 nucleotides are TGTGCCAGCAGTTTGGACAGGTATGAGCAGTTCTTC. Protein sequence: CASSLDRYEQFF.

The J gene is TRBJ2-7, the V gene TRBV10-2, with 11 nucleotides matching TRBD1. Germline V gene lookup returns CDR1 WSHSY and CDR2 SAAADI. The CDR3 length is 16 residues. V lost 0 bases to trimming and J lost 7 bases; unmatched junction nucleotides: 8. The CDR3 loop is CASSESRWDRGSEQYF. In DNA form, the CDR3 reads TGCGCCAGCAGTGAGTCAAGATGGGACAGGGGGAGTGAGCAGTACTTC.

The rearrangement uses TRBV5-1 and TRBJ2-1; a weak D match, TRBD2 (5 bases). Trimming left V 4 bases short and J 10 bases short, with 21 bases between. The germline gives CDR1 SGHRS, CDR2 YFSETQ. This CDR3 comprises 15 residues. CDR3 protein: CASSPQDSKRQEQFF. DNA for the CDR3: TGCGCCAGCAGCCCCCAGGACTCAAAGCGGCAGGAGCAGTTCTTC.

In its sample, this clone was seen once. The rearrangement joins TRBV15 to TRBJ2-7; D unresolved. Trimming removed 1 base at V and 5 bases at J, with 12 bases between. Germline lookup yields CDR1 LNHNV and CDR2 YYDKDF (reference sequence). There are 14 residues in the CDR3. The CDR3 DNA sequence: TGTGCCACCAGCAGAGTGGTGGCGTTGGACGAGCAGTACTTC. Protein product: CATSRVVALDEQYF.

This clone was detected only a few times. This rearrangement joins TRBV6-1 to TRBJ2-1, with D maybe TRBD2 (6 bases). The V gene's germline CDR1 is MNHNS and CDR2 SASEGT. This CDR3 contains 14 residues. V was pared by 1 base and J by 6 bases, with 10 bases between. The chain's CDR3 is CASSEVAEVNEQFF. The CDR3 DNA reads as TGTGCCAGCAGTGAAGTAGCGGAGGTCAATGAGCAGTTCTTC.

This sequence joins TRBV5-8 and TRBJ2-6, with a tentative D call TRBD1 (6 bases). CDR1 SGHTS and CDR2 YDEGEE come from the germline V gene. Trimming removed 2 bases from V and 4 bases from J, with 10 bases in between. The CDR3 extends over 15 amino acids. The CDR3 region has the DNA TGTGCCAGCAGCTTTACAGGGTCCGGGGCCAACGTCCTGACTTTC. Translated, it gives CASSFTGSGANVLTF. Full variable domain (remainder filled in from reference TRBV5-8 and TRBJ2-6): EAGVTQSPTHLIKTRGQQATLRCSPISGHTSVYWYQQALGLGLQFLLWYDEGEERNRGNFPPRFSGRQFPNYSSELNVNALELEDSALYLCASSFTGSGANVLTFGAGSRLTVL.

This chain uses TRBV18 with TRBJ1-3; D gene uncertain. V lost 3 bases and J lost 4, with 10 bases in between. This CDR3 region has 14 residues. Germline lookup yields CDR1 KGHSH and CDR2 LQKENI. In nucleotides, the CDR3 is TGTGCCAGCTCACCGACTATGCCCGGAAACACCATATATTTT. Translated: CASSPTMPGNTIYF.

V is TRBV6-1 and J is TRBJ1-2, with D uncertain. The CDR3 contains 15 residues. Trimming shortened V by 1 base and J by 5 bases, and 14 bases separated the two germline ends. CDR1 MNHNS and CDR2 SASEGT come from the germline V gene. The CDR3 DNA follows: TGTGCCAGCAGTGAAGGCACCCTCCCTAGGTATGGCTACACCTTC. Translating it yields CASSEGTLPRYGYTF.

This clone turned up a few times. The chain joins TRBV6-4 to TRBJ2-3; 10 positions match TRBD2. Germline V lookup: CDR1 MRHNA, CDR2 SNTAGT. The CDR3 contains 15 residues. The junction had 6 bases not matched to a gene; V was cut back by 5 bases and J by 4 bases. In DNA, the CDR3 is TGTGCCAGCAGTTACAGCGGGGGGGCCTCAGATACGCAGTATTTT. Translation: CASSYSGGASDTQYF.

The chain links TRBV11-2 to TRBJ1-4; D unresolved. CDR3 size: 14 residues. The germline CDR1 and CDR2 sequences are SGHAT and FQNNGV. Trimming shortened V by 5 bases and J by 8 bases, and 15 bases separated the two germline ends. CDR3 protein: CASSPLGVGEKLFF. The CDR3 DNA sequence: TGTGCCAGCAGCCCGTTAGGAGTTGGGGAAAAACTGTTTTTT.

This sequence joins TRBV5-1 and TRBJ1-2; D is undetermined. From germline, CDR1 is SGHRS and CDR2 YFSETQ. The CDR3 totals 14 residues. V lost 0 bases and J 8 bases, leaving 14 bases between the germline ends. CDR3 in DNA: TGCGCCAGCAGCTTGGATCTAAGTATGAGCGGCTACACCTTC. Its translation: CASSLDLSMSGYTF.

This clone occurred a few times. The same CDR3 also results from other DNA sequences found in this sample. DNA for the CDR3: TGTGCCAGCAGTGAGCGGGGGGGCACAGATACGCAGTATTTT. Protein: CASSERGGTDTQYF. The rearrangement links TRBV6-4 to TRBJ2-3; TRBD2 agrees at 8 bases. CDR1 MRHNA and CDR2 SNTAGT come from the germline V gene. V was clipped by 3 bases and J by 1 base; unmatched bases: 0. The CDR3 totals 14 residues.

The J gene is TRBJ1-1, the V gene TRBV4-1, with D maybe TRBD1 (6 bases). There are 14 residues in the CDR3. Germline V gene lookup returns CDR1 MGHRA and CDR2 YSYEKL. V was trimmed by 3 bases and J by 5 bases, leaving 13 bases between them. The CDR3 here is CASSQEQGGTEAFF. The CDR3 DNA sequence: TGCGCCAGCAGCCAGGAACAGGGTGGGACTGAAGCTTTCTTT.

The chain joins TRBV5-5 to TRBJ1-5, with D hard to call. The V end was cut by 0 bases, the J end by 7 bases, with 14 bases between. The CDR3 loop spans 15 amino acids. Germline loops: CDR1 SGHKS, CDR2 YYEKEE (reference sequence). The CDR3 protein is CASSLEFSGSQPQHF. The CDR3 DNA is TGTGCCAGCAGCTTGGAATTTTCGGGGAGCCAGCCCCAGCATTTT.

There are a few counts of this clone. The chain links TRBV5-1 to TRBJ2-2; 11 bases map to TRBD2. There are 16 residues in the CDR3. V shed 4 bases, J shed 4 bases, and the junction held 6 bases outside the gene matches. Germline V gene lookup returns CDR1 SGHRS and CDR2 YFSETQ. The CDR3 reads CASSPPGTSGTGELFF. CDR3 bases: TGCGCCAGCAGCCCCCCGGGGACTAGCGGCACCGGGGAGCTGTTTTTT.

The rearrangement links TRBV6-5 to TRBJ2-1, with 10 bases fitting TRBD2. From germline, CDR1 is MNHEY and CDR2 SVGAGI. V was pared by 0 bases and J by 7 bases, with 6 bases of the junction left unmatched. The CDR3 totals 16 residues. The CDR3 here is CASSYSTAGGTNEQFF. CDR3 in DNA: TGTGCCAGCAGTTACTCGACAGCGGGGGGGACTAATGAGCAGTTCTTC.

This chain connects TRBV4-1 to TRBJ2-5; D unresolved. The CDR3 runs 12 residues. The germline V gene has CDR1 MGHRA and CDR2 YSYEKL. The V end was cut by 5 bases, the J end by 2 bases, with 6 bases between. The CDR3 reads CASSALQETQYF. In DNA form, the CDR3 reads TGCGCCAGCAGCGCACTTCAAGAGACCCAGTACTTC.

CDR3 sequence: CASSPSRPSPSGYTF. The CDR3 coding sequence is TGTGCCAGCTCACCCTCCCGGCCCAGCCCATCGGGCTACACCTTC. The chain carries TRBV18 and TRBJ1-2; D not resolved. CDR1 and CDR2 from the germline V gene are KGHSH and LQKENI. Between the trimmed V and J ends, which lost 3 bases and 8 bases, there was a span of 19 bases. The CDR3 is made up of 15 amino acids. Supplemented by reference TRBV18 and TRBJ1-2, the full variable domain reads NAGVMQNPRHLVRRRGQEARLRCSPMKGHSHVYWYRQLPEEGLKFMVYLQKENIIDESGMPKERFSAEFPKEGPSILRIQQVVRGDSAAYFCASSPSRPSPSGYTFGSGTRLTVV.

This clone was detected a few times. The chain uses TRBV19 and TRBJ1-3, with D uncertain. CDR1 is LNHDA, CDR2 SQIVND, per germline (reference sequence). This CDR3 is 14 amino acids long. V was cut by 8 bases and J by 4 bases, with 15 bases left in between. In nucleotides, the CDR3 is TGTGCCAGTCTCTTCTTAGGAGAGGGAAACACCATATATTTT. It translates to CASLFLGEGNTIYF.

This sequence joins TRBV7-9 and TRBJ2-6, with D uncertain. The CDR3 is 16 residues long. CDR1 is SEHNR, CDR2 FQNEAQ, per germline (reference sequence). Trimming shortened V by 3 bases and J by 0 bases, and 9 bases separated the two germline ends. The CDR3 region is CASSFWGTSGANVLTF. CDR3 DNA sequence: TGTGCCAGCAGCTTCTGGGGAACCTCTGGGGCCAACGTCCTGACTTTC.